The source of this T cell receptor (beta chain) is a study of blood T cell repertoires in COVID-19. Study background: Acute and convalescent COVID-19 specimens originated in the United States, Italy and Spain.

The CDR3 loop spans 14 amino acids. Germline V CDR1 and CDR2: SGHAT, FQDESV (reference sequence). V shed 1 base and J shed 6 bases, with 7 bases lying between them. Original methodology: Estimation of nucleated cell counts was performed using reference gene primer amplification. This table comes from immunoSEQ multiplex PCR, and its TCRdb copy is limited to in-frame clones, with some not included. V and J calls and clone size follow that table, whereas D and trimming were derived from the DNA. The sample records just over 75,000 clones, roughly 84% being singletons. The TCR comes from a man aged 50 to 60 with acute or convalescent COVID-19. V usage is TRBV11-1 and J usage is TRBJ1-6; no definite D call. The sequenced sample was peripheral blood. The CDR3 loop is CASSLVRSNSPLHF. CDR3 DNA sequence: TGTGCCAGCAGCTTAGTGAGGAGTAATTCACCCCTCCACTTT.